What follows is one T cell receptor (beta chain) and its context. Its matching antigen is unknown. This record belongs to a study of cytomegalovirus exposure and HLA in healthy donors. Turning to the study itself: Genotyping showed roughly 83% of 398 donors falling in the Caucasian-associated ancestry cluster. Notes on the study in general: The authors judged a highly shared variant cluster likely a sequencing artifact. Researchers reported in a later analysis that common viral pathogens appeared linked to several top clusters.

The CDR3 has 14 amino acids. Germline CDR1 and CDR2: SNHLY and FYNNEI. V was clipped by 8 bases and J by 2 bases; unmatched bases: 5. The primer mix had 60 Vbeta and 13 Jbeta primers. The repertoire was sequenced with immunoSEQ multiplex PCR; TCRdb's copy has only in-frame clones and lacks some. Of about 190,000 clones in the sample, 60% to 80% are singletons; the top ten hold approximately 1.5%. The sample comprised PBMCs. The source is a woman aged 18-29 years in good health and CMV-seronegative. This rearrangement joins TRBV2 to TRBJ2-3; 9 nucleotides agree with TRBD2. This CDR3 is CASGASGNTDTQYF. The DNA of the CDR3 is TGTGCCAGCGGGGCTAGCGGGAACACAGATACGCAGTATTTT. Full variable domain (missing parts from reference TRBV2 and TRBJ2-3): EPEVTQTPSHQVTQMGQEVILRCVPISNHLYFYWYRQILGQKVEFLVSFYNNEISEKSEIFDDQFSVERPDGSNFTLKIRSTKLEDSAMYFCASGASGNTDTQYFGPGTRLTVL.